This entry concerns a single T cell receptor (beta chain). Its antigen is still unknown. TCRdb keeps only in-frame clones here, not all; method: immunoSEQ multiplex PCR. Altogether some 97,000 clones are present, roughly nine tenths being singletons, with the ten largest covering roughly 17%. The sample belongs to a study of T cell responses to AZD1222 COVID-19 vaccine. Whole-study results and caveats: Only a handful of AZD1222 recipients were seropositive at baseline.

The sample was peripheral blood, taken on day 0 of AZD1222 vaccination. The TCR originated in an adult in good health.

CDR3 protein: CSAQVDAYEQYF. The CDR3 region has the DNA TGCAGCGCACAGGTTGATGCCTACGAGCAGTACTTC. This sequence joins TRBV29-1 and TRBJ2-7; D possibly corresponds to TRBD1 (5 bases). The germline V gene has CDR1 SQVTM and CDR2 ANQGSEA. The V end was cut by 7 bases, the J end by 2 bases, with 12 bases between. CDR3 size: 12 residues.